These 4 T cell receptor beta chains came from one sample sequenced in a study of CD4 T cells in relation to SARS-CoV-2 and coronaviruses (dated by TCRdb to the early 2020s). Libraries came from the immunoSEQ multiplex PCR assay. TCRdb holds this immuneACCESS table with in-frame rearrangements only. Some clones are missing; in checked studies, unresolved V genes explain under half, and the rest has no known cause. For this sample the table gives about 68,000 clones, of which approximately 95% were detected only once. The biggest ten clones account for under 0.25% of the sample. CD4+ T cells from unexposed donors were collected before the COVID-19 pandemic (2011-2018). Source material: naive CD4+ T cells from PBMCs. The sample's cell subset or site, from its label and the paper: naive CD4+ T cells isolated by negative enrichment. The receptors come from a human donor in good health.

This chain joins TRBV6-5 and TRBJ1-3, with a possible D match to TRBD1 (5 bases). V lost 8 bases and J lost 3, with 14 bases in between. The CDR3 is 14 amino acids. From germline, CDR1 is MNHEY and CDR2 SVGAGI. The CDR3 DNA sequence: TGTGCCAGCCGAACGGGGACTGGTGGAAACACCATATATTTT. It is translated as CASRTGTGGNTIYF.

This clone was counted once. This chain connects TRBV5-4 to TRBJ2-1; 14 bases are a match to TRBD2. V lost 2 bases and J lost 8; bases outside the gene matches: 6. Germline loops: CDR1 SGHNT, CDR2 YYREEE (reference sequence). CDR3 length equals 16 residues. CDR3 DNA: TGTGCCAGCAGCTTTCCGGGACTAGCGGGAGTAGATGAGCAGTTCTTC. Encoded protein: CASSFPGLAGVDEQFF.

V and J are TRBV3-1 (or the pseudogene TRBV3-2) and TRBJ2-2, with a possible D match to TRBD2 (5 bases). V lost 6 bases to trimming and J lost 5 bases, with 10 bases between them. The CDR3 is 13 residues long. Germline V gives CDR1 LGHDT, CDR2 YNNKEL (reference sequence). CDR3 DNA sequence: TGTGCCAGCAGACCGGGGTGGACCGGGGAGCTGTTTTTT. It yields the protein CASRPGWTGELFF.

This chain joins TRBV7-9 and TRBJ1-1; the match to TRBD1 covers 7 bases. Germline CDR1 is SEHNR and CDR2 is FQNEAQ (reference sequence). V lost 5 bases, J lost 1 base, and 4 bases stayed unmatched. CDR3 size: 14 residues. This chain's CDR3 is CASSQDRSNTEAFF. The CDR3 DNA sequence: TGTGCCAGCAGCCAGGACAGGTCGAACACTGAAGCTTTCTTT.